The T cell receptor (beta chain) described here comes from a study of control samples from healthy donors and cancer patients. The CDR3 loop spans 13 amino acids. The J segment lost 3 bases and the V segment lost 8 bases, leaving 8 bases of the junction unmatched. Germline CDR1 is GTSNPN and CDR2 is SVGIG (reference sequence). Method: immunoSEQ multiplex PCR; TCRdb's copy keeps in-frame clones and lacks some. The table shows around 140,000 clones, with 92% occurring only once. Material for sequencing was blood. This rearrangement joins TRBV30 to TRBJ1-2; 8 bases match TRBD1. This TCR came from a woman aged 45-65 years in good health. CDR3 sequence reads: CARAADRDYGYTF. The CDR3 DNA reads as TGTGCCCGTGCTGCGGACAGGGACTATGGCTACACCTTC. The full variable domain, with the rest looked up from reference TRBV30 and TRBJ1-2, is SQTIHQWPATLVQPVGSPLSLECTVEGTSNPNLYWYRQAAGRGLQLLFYSVGIGQISSEVPQNLSASRPQDRQFILSSKKLLLSDSGFYLCARAADRDYGYTFGSGTRLTVV.